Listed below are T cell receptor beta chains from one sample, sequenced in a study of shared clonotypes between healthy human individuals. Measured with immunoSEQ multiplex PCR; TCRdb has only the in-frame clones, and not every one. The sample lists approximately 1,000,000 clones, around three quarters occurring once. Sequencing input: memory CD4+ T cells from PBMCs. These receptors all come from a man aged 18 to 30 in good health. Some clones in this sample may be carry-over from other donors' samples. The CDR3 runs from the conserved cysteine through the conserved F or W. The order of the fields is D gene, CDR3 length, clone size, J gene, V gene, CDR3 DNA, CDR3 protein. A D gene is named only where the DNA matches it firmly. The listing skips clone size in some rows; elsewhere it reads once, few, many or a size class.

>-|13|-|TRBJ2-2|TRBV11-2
TGTGCCAGCAGCTCTACCTTGGGCGGGGAGCTGTTTTTT
CASSSTLGGELFF
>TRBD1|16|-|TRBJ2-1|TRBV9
TGTGCCAGCAGCCAGGGACAGGGCTTTAGGTACAATGAGCAGTTCTTC
CASSQGQGFRYNEQFF
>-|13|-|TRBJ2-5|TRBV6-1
TGTGCCAGCAGTGGCGAGAGCCTGGGGACCCAGTACTTC
CASSGESLGTQYF
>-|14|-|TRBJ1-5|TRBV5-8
TGTGCCAGCAGCTTGGCCGGGGGGAATCAGCCCCAGCATTTT
CASSLAGGNQPQHF
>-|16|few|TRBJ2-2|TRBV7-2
TGTGCCAGCAGCTTAGAGCCTCGTATCAACACCGGGGAGCTGTTTTTT
CASSLEPRINTGELFF
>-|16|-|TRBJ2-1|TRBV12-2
TGTGCAAGTCGCTTTAGCGGGAGGCCGCCGCTCAATGAGCAGTTCTTC
CASRFSGRPPLNEQFF
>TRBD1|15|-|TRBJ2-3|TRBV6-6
TGTGCCAGCAGTTACAGGACAGGGAGCACAGATACGCAGTATTTT
CASSYRTGSTDTQYF
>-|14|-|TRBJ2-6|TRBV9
TGTGCCAGCAGCGTCTATTCTGGGGCCAACGTCCTGACTTTC
CASSVYSGANVLTF
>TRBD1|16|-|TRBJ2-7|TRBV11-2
TGTGCCAGCAGCTTTCTGGGCGGGACAGGAACCTACGAGCAGTACTTC
CASSFLGGTGTYEQYF
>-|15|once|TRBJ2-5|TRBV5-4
TGTGCCAGCAGCTTGGGGGGAGGCAACCAAGAGACCCAGTACTTC
CASSLGGGNQETQYF
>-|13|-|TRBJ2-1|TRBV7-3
TGTGCCAGCAGCTTGGAGCGTTGGAATGAGCAGTTCTTC
CASSLERWNEQFF
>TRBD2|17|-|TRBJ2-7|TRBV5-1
TGCGCCAGCAGTACTGGACTAGCGGGAGTTCTCTCCGGCGAGCAGTACTTC
CASSTGLAGVLSGEQYF
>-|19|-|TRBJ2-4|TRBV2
TGTGCCAGCAGTGTTGCGGGACAGCTGACCTCCTTAGCCAAAAACATTCAGTACTTC
CASSVAGQLTSLAKNIQYF
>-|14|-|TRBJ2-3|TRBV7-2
TGTGCCAGCAGCTTAGTGCGGGGCACAGATACGCAGTATTTT
CASSLVRGTDTQYF
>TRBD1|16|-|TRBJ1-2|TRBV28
TGTGCCAGCAGAGTTTATGGGACAGAAGCTAACTATGGCTACACCTTC
CASRVYGTEANYGYTF
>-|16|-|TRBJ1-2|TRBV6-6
TGTGCCAGCAGTAGTCCTAGAGGGGGGTCAAACTATGGCTACACCTTC
CASSSPRGGSNYGYTF
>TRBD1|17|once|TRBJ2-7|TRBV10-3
TGTGCCATCAGTGAGACCCCTCGACAGGGGGCGAGGAGGGAGCAGTACTTC
CAISETPRQGARREQYF
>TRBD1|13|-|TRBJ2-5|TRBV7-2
TGTGCCAGCAGCTCCCACAGGGGAGAGACCCAGTACTTC
CASSSHRGETQYF
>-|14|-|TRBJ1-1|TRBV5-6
TGTGCCAGCAACATTTTCTCTGGGAACACTGAAGCTTTCTTT
CASNIFSGNTEAFF
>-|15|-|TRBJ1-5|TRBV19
TGTGCCAGTAGTATTGGAACAGGTAGCAATCAGCCCCAGCATTTT
CASSIGTGSNQPQHF
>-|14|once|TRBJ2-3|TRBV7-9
TGTGCCAGCAGCTTATCGGGAAACACAGATACGCAGTATTTT
CASSLSGNTDTQYF
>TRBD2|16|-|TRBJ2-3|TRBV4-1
TGCGCCAGCAGCCCGGATAGCGGGAGCGGTAGCGTTACGCAGTATTTT
CASSPDSGSGSVTQYF
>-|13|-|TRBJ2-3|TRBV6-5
TGTGCCAGCTTGGCTAGCGGCACAGATACGCAGTATTTT
CASLASGTDTQYF
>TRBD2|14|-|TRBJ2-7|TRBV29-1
TGCAGCGTGCAGACTAGCGGGAGCTTCGGAGAGCAGTACTTC
CSVQTSGSFGEQYF
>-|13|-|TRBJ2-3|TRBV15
TGTGCCACCAGCAGAGATGGCGGTTATACGCAGTATTTT
CATSRDGGYTQYF
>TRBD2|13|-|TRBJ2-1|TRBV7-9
TGTGCCAGCAGCTTAGTCGCGGGGGATGAGCAGTTCTTC
CASSLVAGDEQFF
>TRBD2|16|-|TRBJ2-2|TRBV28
TGTGCCAGCAGTTTACTAGCGGGAGAGCGAACCGGGGAGCTGTTTTTT
CASSLLAGERTGELFF
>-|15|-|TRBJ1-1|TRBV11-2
TGTGCCAGCAGCCTGGGTGGGTCAGGGTTCACTGAAGCTTTCTTT
CASSLGGSGFTEAFF
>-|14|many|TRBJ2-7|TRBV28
TGTGCCACCCGCCTGGTCTTGGGGGGATACGAGCAGTACTTC
CATRLVLGGYEQYF
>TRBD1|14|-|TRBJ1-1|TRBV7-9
TGTGCCAGCAGCCGAGAAGGGGGCTCGGCTGAAGCTTTCTTT
CASSREGGSAEAFF
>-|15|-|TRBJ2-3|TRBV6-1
TGTGCCAGCAGTGATGTGACCCTGAGCACAGATACGCAGTATTTT
CASSDVTLSTDTQYF
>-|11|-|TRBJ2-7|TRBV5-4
TGTGCCAGCAGCTTGGGATACGAGCAGTACTTC
CASSLGYEQYF